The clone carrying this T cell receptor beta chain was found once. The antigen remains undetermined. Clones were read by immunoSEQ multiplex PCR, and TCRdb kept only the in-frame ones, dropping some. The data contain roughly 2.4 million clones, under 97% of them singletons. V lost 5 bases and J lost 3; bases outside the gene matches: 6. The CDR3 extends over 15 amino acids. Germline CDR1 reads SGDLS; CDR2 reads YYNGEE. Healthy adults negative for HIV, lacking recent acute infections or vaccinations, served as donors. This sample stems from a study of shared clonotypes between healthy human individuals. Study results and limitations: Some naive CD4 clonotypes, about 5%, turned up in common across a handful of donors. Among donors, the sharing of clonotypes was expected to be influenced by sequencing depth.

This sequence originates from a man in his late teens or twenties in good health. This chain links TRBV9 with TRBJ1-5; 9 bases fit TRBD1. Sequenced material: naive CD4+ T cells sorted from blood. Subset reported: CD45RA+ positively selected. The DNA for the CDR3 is TGTGCCAGCAGTGTCGGGACAGGGTACAATCAGCCCCAGCATTTT. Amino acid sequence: CASSVGTGYNQPQHF.